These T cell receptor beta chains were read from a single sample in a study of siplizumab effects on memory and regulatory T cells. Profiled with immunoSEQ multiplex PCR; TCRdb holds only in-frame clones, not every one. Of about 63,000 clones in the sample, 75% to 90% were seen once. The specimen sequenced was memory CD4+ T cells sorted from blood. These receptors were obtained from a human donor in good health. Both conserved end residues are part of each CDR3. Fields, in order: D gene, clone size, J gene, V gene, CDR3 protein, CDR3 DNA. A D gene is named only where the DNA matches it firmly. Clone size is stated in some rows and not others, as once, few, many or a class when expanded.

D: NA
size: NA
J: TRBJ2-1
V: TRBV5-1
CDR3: CASSFRDSENRARGREQFF
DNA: TGCGCCAGCAGCTTCCGGGACTCCGAAAATAGGGCTAGGGGTCGCGAGCAGTTCTTC

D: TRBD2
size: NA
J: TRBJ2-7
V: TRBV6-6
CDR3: CASSYPQAGGSYEQYF
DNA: TGTGCCAGCAGTTACCCCCAAGCGGGGGGCTCCTACGAGCAGTACTTC

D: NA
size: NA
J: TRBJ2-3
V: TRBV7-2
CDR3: CASRGKGTSLTDTQYF
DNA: TGTGCCAGCAGGGGCAAAGGGACCTCACTCACAGATACGCAGTATTTT

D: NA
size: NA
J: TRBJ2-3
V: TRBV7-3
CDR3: CASSLTGGFTDTQYF
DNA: TGTGCCAGCAGCTTAACGGGCGGATTCACAGATACGCAGTATTTT

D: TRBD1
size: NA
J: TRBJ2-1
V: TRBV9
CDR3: CASSPRDRVINEQFF
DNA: TGTGCCAGCAGCCCCCGGGACAGGGTGATCAATGAGCAGTTCTTC

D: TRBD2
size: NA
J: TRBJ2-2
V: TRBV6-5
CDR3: CASTGWGLASGELFF
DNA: TGTGCCAGCACCGGCTGGGGACTAGCGTCCGGGGAGCTGTTTTTT

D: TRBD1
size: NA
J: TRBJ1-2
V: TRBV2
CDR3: CASSRDRGSDGYTF
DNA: TGTGCCAGCAGTAGGGACAGGGGGTCAGATGGCTACACCTTC

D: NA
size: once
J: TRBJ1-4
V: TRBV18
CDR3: CASSVSSGGEEKLFF
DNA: TGTGCCAGCTCAGTATCCTCAGGAGGAGAGGAAAAACTGTTTTTT

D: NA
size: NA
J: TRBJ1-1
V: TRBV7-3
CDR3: CASSTQIGAFF
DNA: TGTGCCAGCAGCACCCAAATAGGAGCTTTCTTT

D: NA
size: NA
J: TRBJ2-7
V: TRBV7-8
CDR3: CASSLYPSSYEQYF
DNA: TGTGCCAGCAGCTTATATCCTAGCTCCTACGAGCAGTACTTC

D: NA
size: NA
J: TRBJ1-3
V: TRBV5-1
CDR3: CASSEVGNTIYF
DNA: TGCGCCAGCAGTGAGGTTGGAAACACCATATATTTT

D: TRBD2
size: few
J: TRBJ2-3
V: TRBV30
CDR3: CAWRGLAGRGTQYF
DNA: TGTGCCTGGAGGGGGCTAGCGGGAAGGGGTACGCAGTATTTT

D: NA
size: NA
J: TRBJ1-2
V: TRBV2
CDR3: CASRLDNNYGYTF
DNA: TGTGCCAGCAGATTGGACAATAACTATGGCTACACCTTC

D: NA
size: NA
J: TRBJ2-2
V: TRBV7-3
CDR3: CASSPKEGANTGELFF
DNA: TGTGCCAGCAGCCCAAAAGAGGGAGCTAACACCGGGGAGCTGTTTTTT

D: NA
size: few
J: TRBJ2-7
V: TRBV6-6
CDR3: CASMAGTSYEQYF
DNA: TGTGCCAGCATGGCGGGAACGTCGTACGAGCAGTACTTC

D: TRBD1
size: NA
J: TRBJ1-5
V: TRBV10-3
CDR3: CAISEVGQGMQPQHF
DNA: TGTGCCATCAGTGAGGTTGGACAGGGGATGCAGCCCCAGCATTTT

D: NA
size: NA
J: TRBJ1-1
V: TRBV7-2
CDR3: CASSYGQSNTEAFF
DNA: TGTGCCAGCAGTTACGGGCAGTCGAACACTGAAGCTTTCTTT

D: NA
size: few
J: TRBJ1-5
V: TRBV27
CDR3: CASSLQGSNQPQHF
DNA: TGTGCCAGCAGCCTACAGGGCAGCAATCAGCCCCAGCATTTT

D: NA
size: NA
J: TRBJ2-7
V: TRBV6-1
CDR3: CASSGGPRSSYEQYF
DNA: TGTGCCAGCAGTGGTGGCCCGAGGAGCTCCTACGAGCAGTACTTC

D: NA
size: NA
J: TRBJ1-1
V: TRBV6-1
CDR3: CASRLGAEGAEAFF
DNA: TGTGCCAGCAGGCTGGGGGCGGAGGGGGCTGAAGCTTTCTTT

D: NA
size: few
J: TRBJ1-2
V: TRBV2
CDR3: CASSEALYVGYTF
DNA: TGTGCCAGCAGTGAAGCGCTTTACGTTGGCTACACCTTC

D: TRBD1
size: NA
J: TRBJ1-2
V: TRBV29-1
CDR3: CSVSGGWNYGYTF
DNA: TGCAGCGTTTCAGGGGGATGGAACTATGGCTACACCTTC

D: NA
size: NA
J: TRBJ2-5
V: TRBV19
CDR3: CASSRGMGETQYF
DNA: TGTGCCAGTAGTAGGGGGATGGGGGAGACCCAGTACTTC

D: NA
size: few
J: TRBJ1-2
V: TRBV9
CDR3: CASSPPRESYGYTF
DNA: TGTGCCAGCAGCCCCCCCCGAGAGAGCTATGGCTACACCTTC

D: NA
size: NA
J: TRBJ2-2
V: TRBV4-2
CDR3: CASSQGYGGANTGELFF
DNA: TGTGCCAGCAGCCAAGGCTATGGCGGCGCGAACACCGGGGAGCTGTTTTTT

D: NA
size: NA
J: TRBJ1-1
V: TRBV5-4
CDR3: CASSSDGNTEAFF
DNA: TGTGCCAGCAGTTCTGACGGGAACACTGAAGCTTTCTTT

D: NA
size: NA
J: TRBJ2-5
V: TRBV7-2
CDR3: CASTQGGGLETQYF
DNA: TGTGCCAGCACCCAGGGGGGGGGCCTTGAGACCCAGTACTTC

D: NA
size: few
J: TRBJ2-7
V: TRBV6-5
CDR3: CASSPDGILAYEQYF
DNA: TGTGCCAGCAGCCCGGACGGAATCCTCGCCTACGAGCAGTACTTC

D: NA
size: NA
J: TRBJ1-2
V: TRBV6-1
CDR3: CASRYELGYTF
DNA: TGTGCCAGCAGATATGAGTTGGGCTACACCTTC

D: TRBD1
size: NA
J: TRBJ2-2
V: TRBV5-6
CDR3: CASSPTGGTTGELFF
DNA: TGTGCCAGCAGCCCGACAGGGGGAACCACCGGGGAGCTGTTTTTT

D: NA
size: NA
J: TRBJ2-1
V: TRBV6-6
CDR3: CASRAGTLQVGEQFF
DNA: TGTGCCAGCAGAGCTGGGACTTTGCAGGTGGGAGAGCAGTTCTTC

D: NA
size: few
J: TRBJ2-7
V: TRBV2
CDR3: CASSPSSEQYF
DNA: TGTGCCAGCAGTCCTAGCAGCGAGCAGTACTTC

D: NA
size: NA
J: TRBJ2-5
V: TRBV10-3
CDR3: CAISESRGRRETQYF
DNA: TGTGCCATCAGTGAGTCTCGGGGCAGGAGAGAGACCCAGTACTTC

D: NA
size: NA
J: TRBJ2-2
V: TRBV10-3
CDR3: CAISEGAWHTGELFF
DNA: TGTGCCATCAGTGAGGGGGCCTGGCACACCGGGGAGCTGTTTTTT

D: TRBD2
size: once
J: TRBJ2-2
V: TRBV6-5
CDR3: CASSYPTSGTGELFF
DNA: TGTGCCAGCAGTTACCCAACTAGCGGCACCGGGGAGCTGTTTTTT

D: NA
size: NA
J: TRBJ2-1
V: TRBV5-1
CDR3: CASSLVRLAYNEQFF
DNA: TGCGCCAGCAGCTTGGTCAGGCTGGCCTACAATGAGCAGTTCTTC

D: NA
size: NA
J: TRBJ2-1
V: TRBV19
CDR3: CASSGRASALGNEQFF
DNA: TGTGCCAGTAGTGGCCGGGCTAGCGCCCTAGGCAATGAGCAGTTCTTC